These 3 T cell receptor beta chains came from one sample sequenced in a study of cytotoxic CD8 clonotypes in ibrutinib-treated CLL. TCRdb's copy holds only in-frame clones and misses some; the assay was immunoSEQ multiplex PCR. The table has about 22,000 clones, 78% seen once. The source was PBMCs, collected before ibrutinib treatment. The receptor set was obtained from a human donor with chronic lymphocytic leukemia.

This clone showed up just once. V and J are TRBV28 and TRBJ2-7; TRBD1 aligns across 9 bases. CDR1 and CDR2 (germline): MDHEN, SYDVKM. The CDR3 consists of 16 residues. After removal of 6 bases from V and 3 bases from J, the junction contained 12 bases not matched to a gene. CDR3 DNA sequence: TGTGCCAGCAGCTACGGGACGGGGACAGGGTACTACGAGCAGTACTTC. It translates to CASSYGTGTGYYEQYF.

Turning to this clone: Different DNA sequences within this sample yield the same CDR3. The gene calls are TRBV5-1 and TRBJ2-1; 10 positions match TRBD1. The ends lost 0 bases at V and 6 bases at J; junction bases unmatched: 3. The length of the CDR3 is 15 residues. CDR1 and CDR2 from the germline V gene are SGHRS and YFSETQ. CDR3 nucleotide sequence: TGCGCCAGCAGCTTGGGGGGACAGGGGCTCAATGAGCAGTTCTTC. This sequence encodes CASSLGGQGLNEQFF. The full variable domain, with the rest looked up from reference TRBV5-1 and TRBJ2-1, is KAGVTQTPRYLIKTRGQQVTLSCSPISGHRSVSWYQQTPGQGLQFLFEYFSETQRNKGNFPGRFSGRQFSNSRSEMNVSTLELGDSALYLCASSLGGQGLNEQFFGPGTRLTVL.

This chain links TRBV30 with TRBJ2-7; D perhaps matches TRBD1 (5 bases). Trimming stripped 0 bases from V and 4 bases from J, with 13 bases between. The germline V gene encodes CDR1 GTSNPN and CDR2 SVGIG (reference sequence). This CDR3 contains 14 residues. The CDR3 reads CAWSVQSGLYEQYF. The DNA for the CDR3 is TGTGCCTGGAGTGTACAGTCAGGGCTATACGAGCAGTACTTC. Using reference TRBV30 and TRBJ2-7 for the parts outside the CDR3, the full variable domain is SQTIHQWPATLVQPVGSPLSLECTVEGTSNPNLYWYRQAAGRGLQLLFYSVGIGQISSEVPQNLSASRPQDRQFILSSKKLLLSDSGFYLCAWSVQSGLYEQYFGPGTRLTVT.